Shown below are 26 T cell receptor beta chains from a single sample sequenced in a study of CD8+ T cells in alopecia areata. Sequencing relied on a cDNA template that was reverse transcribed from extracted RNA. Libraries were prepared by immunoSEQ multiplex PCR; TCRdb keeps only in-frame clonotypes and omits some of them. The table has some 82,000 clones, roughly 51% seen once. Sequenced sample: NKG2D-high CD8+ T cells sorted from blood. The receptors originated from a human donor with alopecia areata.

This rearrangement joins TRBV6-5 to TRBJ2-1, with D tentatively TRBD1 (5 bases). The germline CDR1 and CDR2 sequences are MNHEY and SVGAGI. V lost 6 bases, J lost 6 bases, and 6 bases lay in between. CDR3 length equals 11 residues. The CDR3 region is CASSQGNEQFF. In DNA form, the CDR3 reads TGTGCCAGCAGCCAGGGCAATGAGCAGTTCTTC.

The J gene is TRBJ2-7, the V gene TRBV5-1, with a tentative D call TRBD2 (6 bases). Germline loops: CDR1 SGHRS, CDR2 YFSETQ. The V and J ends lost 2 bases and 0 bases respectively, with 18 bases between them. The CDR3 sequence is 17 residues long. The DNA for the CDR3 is TGCGCCAGCAGCTTATCACTCTCGGGCGGGGCCTCCTACGAGCAGTACTTC. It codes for CASSLSLSGGASYEQYF. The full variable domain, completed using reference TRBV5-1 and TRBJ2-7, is KAGVTQTPRYLIKTRGQQVTLSCSPISGHRSVSWYQQTPGQGLQFLFEYFSETQRNKGNFPGRFSGRQFSNSRSEMNVSTLELGDSALYLCASSLSLSGGASYEQYFGPGTRLTVT.

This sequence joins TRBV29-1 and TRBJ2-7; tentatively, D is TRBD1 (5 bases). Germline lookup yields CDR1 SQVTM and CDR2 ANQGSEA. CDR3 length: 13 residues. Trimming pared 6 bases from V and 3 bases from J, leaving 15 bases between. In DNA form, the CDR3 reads TGCAGCGTGCCGTCCAGGGAAGTCTACGAGCAGTACTTC. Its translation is CSVPSREVYEQYF.

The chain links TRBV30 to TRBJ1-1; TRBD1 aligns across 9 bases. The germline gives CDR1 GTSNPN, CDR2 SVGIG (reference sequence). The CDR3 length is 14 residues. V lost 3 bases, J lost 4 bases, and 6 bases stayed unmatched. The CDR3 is CAWSTGQGGTEAFF. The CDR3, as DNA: TGTGCCTGGAGCACGGGACAGGGAGGCACTGAAGCTTTCTTT.

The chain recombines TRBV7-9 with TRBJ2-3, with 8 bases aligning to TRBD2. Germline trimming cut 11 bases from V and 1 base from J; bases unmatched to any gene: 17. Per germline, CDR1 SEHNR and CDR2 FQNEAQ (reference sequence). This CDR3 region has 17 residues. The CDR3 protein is CAGSGTSGEKGTDTQYF. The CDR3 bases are TGTGCCGGCTCCGGAACTAGCGGAGAGAAGGGCACAGATACGCAGTATTTT.

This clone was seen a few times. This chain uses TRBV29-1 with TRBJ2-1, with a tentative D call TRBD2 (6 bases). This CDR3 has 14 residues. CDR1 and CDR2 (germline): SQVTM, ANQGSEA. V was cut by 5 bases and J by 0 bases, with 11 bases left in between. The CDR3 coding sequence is TGCAGCGTTTCCCTAGCGCACTCCTACAATGAGCAGTTCTTC. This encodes CSVSLAHSYNEQFF.

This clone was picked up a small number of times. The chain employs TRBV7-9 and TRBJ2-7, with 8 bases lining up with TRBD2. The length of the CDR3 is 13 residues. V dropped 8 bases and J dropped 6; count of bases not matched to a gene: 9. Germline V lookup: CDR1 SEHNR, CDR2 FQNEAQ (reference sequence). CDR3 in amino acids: CASEAGVTGEQYF. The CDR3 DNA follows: TGTGCCAGCGAAGCGGGAGTTACCGGCGAGCAGTACTTC. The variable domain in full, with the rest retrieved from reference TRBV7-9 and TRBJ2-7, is DTGVSQNPRHKITKRGQNVTFRCDPISEHNRLYWYRQTLGQGPEFLTYFQNEAQLEKSRLLSDRFSAERPKGSFSTLEIQRTEQGDSAMYLCASEAGVTGEQYFGPGTRLTVT.

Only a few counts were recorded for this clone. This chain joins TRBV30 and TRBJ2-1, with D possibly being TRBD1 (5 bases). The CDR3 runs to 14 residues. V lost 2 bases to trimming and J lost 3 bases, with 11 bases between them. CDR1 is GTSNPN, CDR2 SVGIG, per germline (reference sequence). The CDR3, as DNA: TGTGCCTGGAGTCTTTCAGGGAACTACAATGAGCAGTTCTTC. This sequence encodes CAWSLSGNYNEQFF.

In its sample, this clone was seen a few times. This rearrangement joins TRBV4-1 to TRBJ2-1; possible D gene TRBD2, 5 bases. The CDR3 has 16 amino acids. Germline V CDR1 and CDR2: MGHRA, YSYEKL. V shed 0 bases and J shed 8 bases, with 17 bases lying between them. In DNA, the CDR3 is TGCGCCAGCAGCCAAGAAGTCGGGGTTGTGGTCTATGAGCAGTTCTTC. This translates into CASSQEVGVVVYEQFF.

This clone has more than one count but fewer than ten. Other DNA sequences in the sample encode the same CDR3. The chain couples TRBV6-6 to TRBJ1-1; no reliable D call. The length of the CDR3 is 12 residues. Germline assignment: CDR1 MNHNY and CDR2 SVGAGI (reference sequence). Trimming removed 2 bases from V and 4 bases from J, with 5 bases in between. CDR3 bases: TGTGCCAGCAGTTACGGCGGCACTGAAGCTTTCTTT. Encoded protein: CASSYGGTEAFF.

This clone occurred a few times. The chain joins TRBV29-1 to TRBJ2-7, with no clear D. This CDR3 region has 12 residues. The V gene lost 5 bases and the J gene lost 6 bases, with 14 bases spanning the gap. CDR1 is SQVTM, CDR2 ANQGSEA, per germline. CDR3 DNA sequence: TGCAGCGTTACCTCCGGAATGCGCGAGCAGTACTTC. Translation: CSVTSGMREQYF.

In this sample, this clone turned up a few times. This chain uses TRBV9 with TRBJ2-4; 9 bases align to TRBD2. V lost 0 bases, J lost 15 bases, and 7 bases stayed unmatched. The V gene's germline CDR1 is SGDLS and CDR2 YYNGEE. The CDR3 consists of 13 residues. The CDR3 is CASSVGVAGEPYF. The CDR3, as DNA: TGTGCCAGCAGCGTAGGAGTAGCGGGAGAACCGTACTTC.

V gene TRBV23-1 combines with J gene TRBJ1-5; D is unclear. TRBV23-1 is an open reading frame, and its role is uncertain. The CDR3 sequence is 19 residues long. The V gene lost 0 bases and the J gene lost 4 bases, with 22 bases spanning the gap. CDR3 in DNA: TGCGCCAGCAGTCAATCCCTCGGGGATGGGGTTCGGCGGAATCAGCCCCAGCATTTT. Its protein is CASSQSLGDGVRRNQPQHF.

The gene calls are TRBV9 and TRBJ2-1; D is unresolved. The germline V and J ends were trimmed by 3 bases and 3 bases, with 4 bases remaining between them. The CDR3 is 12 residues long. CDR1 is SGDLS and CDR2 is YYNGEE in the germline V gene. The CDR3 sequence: CASSGSYNEQFF. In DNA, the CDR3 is TGTGCCAGCAGCGGGAGCTACAATGAGCAGTTCTTC. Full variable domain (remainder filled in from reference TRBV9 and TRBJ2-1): DSGVTQTPKHLITATGQRVTLRCSPRSGDLSVYWYQQSLDQGLQFLIQYYNGEERAKGNILERFSAQQFPDLHSELNLSSLELGDSALYFCASSGSYNEQFFGPGTRLTVL.

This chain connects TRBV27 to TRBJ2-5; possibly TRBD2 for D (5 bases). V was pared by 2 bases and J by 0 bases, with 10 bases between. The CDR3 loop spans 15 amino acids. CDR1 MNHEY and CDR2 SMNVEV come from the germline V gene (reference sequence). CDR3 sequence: CASSLTGNDQETQYF. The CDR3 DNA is TGTGCCAGCAGTTTAACGGGGAACGACCAAGAGACCCAGTACTTC.

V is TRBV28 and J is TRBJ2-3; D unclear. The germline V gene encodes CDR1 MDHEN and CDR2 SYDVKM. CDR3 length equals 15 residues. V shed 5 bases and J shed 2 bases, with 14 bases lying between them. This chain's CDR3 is CASSLFGVITDTQYF. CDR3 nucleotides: TGTGCCAGCAGTCTGTTTGGGGTCATCACAGATACGCAGTATTTT.

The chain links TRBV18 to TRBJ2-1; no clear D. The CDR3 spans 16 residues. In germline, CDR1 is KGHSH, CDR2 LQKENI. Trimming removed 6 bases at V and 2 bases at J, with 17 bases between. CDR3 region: CASSPAQTAPYNEQFF. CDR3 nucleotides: TGTGCCAGCTCTCCAGCCCAAACAGCGCCCTACAATGAGCAGTTCTTC.

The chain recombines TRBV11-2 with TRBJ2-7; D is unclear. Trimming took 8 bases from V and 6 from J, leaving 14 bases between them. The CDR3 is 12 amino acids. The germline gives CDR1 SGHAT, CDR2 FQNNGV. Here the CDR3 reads CASHDFGGEQYF. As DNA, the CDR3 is TGTGCCAGCCATGACTTCGGCGGCGAGCAGTACTTC.

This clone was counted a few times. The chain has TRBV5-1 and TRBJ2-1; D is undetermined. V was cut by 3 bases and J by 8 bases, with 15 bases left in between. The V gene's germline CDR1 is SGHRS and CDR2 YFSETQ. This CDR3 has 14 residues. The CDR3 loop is CASSSPSEAHEQFF. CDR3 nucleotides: TGCGCCAGCAGCTCCCCCTCCGAGGCCCATGAGCAGTTCTTC.

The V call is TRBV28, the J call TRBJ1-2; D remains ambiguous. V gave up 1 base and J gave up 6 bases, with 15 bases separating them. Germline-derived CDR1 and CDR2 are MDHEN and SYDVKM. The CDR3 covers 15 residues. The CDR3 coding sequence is TGTGCCAGCAGTTTATTAGTCGGAACCAACCATGGCTACACCTTC. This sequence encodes CASSLLVGTNHGYTF.

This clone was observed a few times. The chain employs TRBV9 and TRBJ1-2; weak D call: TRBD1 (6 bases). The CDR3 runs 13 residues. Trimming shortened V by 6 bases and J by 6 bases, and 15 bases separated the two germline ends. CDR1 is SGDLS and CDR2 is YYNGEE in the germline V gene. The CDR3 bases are TGTGCCAGCAAGGGGGGAGACGCGGATGGCTACACCTTC. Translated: CASKGGDADGYTF.

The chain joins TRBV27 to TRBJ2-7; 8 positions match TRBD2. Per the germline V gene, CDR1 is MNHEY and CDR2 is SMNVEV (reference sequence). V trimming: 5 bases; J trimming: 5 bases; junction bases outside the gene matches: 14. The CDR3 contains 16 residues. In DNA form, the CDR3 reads TGTGCCAGCAGTGTAACACCGGGACTAGGTCTCCACGAGCAGTACTTC. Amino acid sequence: CASSVTPGLGLHEQYF.

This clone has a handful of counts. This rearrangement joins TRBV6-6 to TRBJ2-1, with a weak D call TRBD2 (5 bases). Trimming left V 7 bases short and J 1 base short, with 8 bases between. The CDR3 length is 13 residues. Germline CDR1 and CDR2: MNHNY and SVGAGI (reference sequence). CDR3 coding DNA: TGTGCCAGCACGGGGTTTTCCTACAATGAGCAGTTCTTC. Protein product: CASTGFSYNEQFF.

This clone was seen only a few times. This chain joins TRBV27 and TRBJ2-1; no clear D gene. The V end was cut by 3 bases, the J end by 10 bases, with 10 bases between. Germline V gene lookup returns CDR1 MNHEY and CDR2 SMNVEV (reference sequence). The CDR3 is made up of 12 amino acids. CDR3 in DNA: TGTGCCAGCAGTTTGCCGGGCCAAGAGCAGTTCTTC. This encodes CASSLPGQEQFF.

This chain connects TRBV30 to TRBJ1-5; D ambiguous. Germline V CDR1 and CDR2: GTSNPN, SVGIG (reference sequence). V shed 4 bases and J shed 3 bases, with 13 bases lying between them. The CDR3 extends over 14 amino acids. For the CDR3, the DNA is TGTGCCTGGACCTGGTCGGGGTTCAATCAGCCCCAGCATTTT. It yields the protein CAWTWSGFNQPQHF.

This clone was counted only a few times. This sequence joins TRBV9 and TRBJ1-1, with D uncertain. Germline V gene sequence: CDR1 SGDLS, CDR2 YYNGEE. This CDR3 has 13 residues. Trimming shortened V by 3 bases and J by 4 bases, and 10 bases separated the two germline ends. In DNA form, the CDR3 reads TGTGCCAGCAGCGGGGGAGGAAGCACTGAAGCTTTCTTT. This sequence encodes CASSGGGSTEAFF.